The clone carrying this TCR beta chain was recorded a few times. What it binds is unknown. The germline V and J ends were trimmed by 4 bases and 1 base, with 14 bases remaining between them. The CDR3 length is 15 residues. CDR1 is SGDLS, CDR2 YYNGEE, per germline. These data belong to a study of OX40 agonist ivuxolimab in advanced cancers. Study-wide background: Intravenous ivuxolimab at 0.01 to 10 mg/kg was given to patients every 2 weeks. Checkpoint inhibitors had been given previously to roughly 40% of patients. Findings and caveats of the study: CD8+ T cells (on average) carried more expanded clones than CD4+ T cells.

The assay was immunoSEQ multiplex PCR, and TCRdb's table has in-frame clones only and misses some. The data hold some 43,000 clones, with around nine tenths observed a single time. The chain is built from TRBV9 and TRBJ1-1; perhaps TRBD1 as D (5 bases). This receptor was identified in an adult with an advanced solid tumor such as melanoma, head and neck, liver or kidney cancer. The sample here was CD4+ or CD8+ T cells sorted from blood, taken in a trial of the OX40 agonist ivuxolimab. CDR3 sequence: CASSFPEGRNTEAFF. The CDR3 DNA follows: TGTGCCAGCAGCTTCCCAGAGGGACGGAACACTGAAGCTTTCTTT.